The 3 T cell receptor beta chains listed next were all sequenced from one sample in a study of shared clonotypes between healthy human individuals. Naive CD8 populations comprised CD45RO-negative cells positively selected for CCR7, excluding terminally differentiated effector memory CD45RA+ cells. Clones were sequenced by immunoSEQ multiplex PCR, and TCRdb holds only the in-frame ones, with some missing. The table has roughly 2 million clones, just under 95% seen once. Sequencing used naive CD8+ T cells sorted from blood. These TCRs come from a young man in good health.

In regard to this clone: One end of the junction is discordant with germline, which a read error may explain. The CDR3 DNA is TGCGCCAGCAGCCAAGATAGCGGGGGGCGCCAAAACTTC. Protein sequence: CASSQDSGGRQNF. The chain couples TRBV4-1 to TRBJ2-5, with TRBD2 matching over 10 bases. The CDR3 runs 13 residues. Germline assignment: CDR1 MGHRA and CDR2 YSYEKL.

The chain couples TRBV6-7 to TRBJ2-1, with 9 bases aligning to TRBD2. TRBV6-7 is sorted into the ORF group, with uncertain function. V lost 6 bases to trimming and J lost 10 bases; unmatched junction nucleotides: 10. The CDR3 extends over 14 amino acids. CDR3 in DNA: TGTGCCAGCAGCTATAGGAGACTAGCGGAAGAGCAGTTCTTC. Its translation: CASSYRRLAEEQFF.

Concerning this clone itself: Other DNA sequences in this specimen translate into the identical CDR3. The rearrangement joins TRBV4-1 to TRBJ2-7, with 9 bases that match TRBD2. The CDR3 length is 15 residues. CDR1 and CDR2 from the germline V gene are MGHRA and YSYEKL. J lost 0 bases, V lost 0 bases, and 0 bases had no gene match. The CDR3 sequence is CASSQDSGGSYEQYF. The CDR3 DNA reads as TGCGCCAGCAGCCAAGATAGCGGGGGCTCCTACGAGCAGTACTTC.